This is a list of T cell receptor beta chains from one sample in a study of T cells after yellow fever vaccination. TCRdb passed the 5' RACE reads through MiXCR, listing each CDR3 protein once. Of about 350,000 distinct CDR3 sequences listed, 8.1% are singletons. Sequenced here: PBMCs, sampled 45 days after the first yellow fever vaccination. The receptors were gathered from a man between 18 and 29 years old who received the YFV17D yellow fever vaccine. Each CDR3 is given with its conserved first and last residue. A D gene is named only where the DNA matches it firmly. Expanded clones are given a class, and other clones once, few, many or no size at all.

abundance	v_gene	j_gene	d_gene	CDR3nt	CDR3aa
few	TRBV13	TRBJ2-6	.	TGTGCCAGCAGCACCTTCTCTGGGGCCAACGTCCTGACTTTC	CASSTFSGANVLTF
.	TRBV19	TRBJ1-5	.	TGTGCCAGTAGTATGGACCATTATAACAATCAGCCCCAGCATTTT	CASSMDHYNNQPQHF
.	TRBV5-4	TRBJ2-5	.	TGTGCCAGCAGCTTAGAAGGGTCAGGGGCCCAGTACTTC	CASSLEGSGAQYF
.	TRBV3-1	TRBJ1-1	TRBD1	TGTGCCAGCAGTTTAGCAGGGGACAGGGGGCCATTGGGCACTGAAGCTTTCTTT	CASSLAGDRGPLGTEAFF
.	TRBV5-1	TRBJ2-1	.	TGCGCCAGCAGCTGGGACTCACAGAATGAGCAGTTCTTC	CASSWDSQNEQFF
.	TRBV27	TRBJ1-2	TRBD1	TGTGCCAGCAGTTTTGTTGGAGGGGGCTTAGGCTACACCTTC	CASSFVGGGLGYTF
few	TRBV6-5	TRBJ1-2	.	TGTGCCAGCAGTTACATCGCAGGGGACTATGGCTACACCTTC	CASSYIAGDYGYTF
.	TRBV6-2/TRBV6-3	TRBJ2-7	TRBD2	TGTGCCAGCAGATCCCTGGAAGTTCTAGCGGGGTTTGCCTACGAGCAGTACTTC	CASRSLEVLAGFAYEQYF
many	TRBV6-1	TRBJ2-3	.	TGTGCCAGCAGTCAGGGATTCACAGATACGCAGTATTTT	CASSQGFTDTQYF
few	TRBV7-2	TRBJ1-3	TRBD1	TGTGCCAGCAGCTTTCAGGGGGCTGGAAACACCATATATTTT	CASSFQGAGNTIYF
many	TRBV27	TRBJ2-3	.	TGTGCCAGCAGTAGAGGGTCATGGTCAGATACGCAGTATTTT	CASSRGSWSDTQYF
few	TRBV18	TRBJ2-4	.	TGTGCCAGCTCACCAACGGGGAGCTTTTCGAGGTACATTCAGTACTTC	CASSPTGSFSRYIQYF
few	TRBV20-1	TRBJ2-3	.	TGCAGTGCTGACGCGGGGTCGGATACGCAGTATTTT	CSADAGSDTQYF
.	TRBV4-2	TRBJ1-1	TRBD1	TGTGCCAGCAGCCAAGAAGTCGGGACAGGGCTTGAAGCTTTCTTT	CASSQEVGTGLEAFF
many	TRBV28	TRBJ2-5	TRBD1	TGTGCCGCGGGCAGGGACAGGCGGGAGACCCAGTACTTC	CAAGRDRRETQYF
few	TRBV7-2	TRBJ2-5	.	TGTGCCAGCAGCTTCCCGGGGCACGAGACCCAGTACTTC	CASSFPGHETQYF
.	TRBV29-1	TRBJ2-1	.	TGCAGCGTTGAGTGGAGCTCTCCTAACAATGAGCAGTTCTTC	CSVEWSSPNNEQFF
.	TRBV11-2	TRBJ2-5	.	TGTGCCAGCAGCTTAGTCGGGGGGCGAGAGGAGACCCAGTACTTC	CASSLVGGREETQYF
few	TRBV14	TRBJ2-3	.	TGTGCCAGCAGCCAAGCCATCCTCTTCCGGGGTCCAACCGGCACAGATACGCAGTATTTT	CASSQAILFRGPTGTDTQYF
.	TRBV20-1	TRBJ2-1	.	TGCAGTGCTAGAGATCGGGTAGCAACCTACAATGAGCAGTTCTTC	CSARDRVATYNEQFF
few	TRBV28	TRBJ1-2	TRBD1	TGTGCCAGCAGTATCGGACAGGGAGCTAACTATGGCTACACCTTC	CASSIGQGANYGYTF
many	TRBV4-3	TRBJ1-2	.	TGCGCCAGCAGCCAAGATATCTCTGAGGGAGGCTACACCTTC	CASSQDISEGGYTF
few	TRBV7-9	TRBJ1-6	.	TGTGCCAGCAGGGCAGTTGGTTCACCCCTCCACTTT	CASRAVGSPLHF
.	TRBV28	TRBJ2-7	TRBD1	TGTGCCAGCAGTCTCACATCCGCCGGGACAGGGGGCCTCTACGAGCAGTACTTC	CASSLTSAGTGGLYEQYF
few	TRBV7-3	TRBJ2-1	.	TGTGCCAGCAGCTTCGAGGGGGGAAGCTCCTACAATGAGCAGTTCTTC	CASSFEGGSSYNEQFF
many	TRBV2	TRBJ2-7	.	TGTGCCAGCAGTGAATTTTCCGAGCAGTACTTC	CASSEFSEQYF
few	TRBV24-1	TRBJ2-5	.	TGTGCCACCCTGCAGGGGGGAGAGACCCAGTACTTC	CATLQGGETQYF
many	TRBV19	TRBJ1-1	TRBD1	TGTGCCAGTAGTATTGACAGGGACACTGAAGCTTTCTTT	CASSIDRDTEAFF
few	TRBV10-3	TRBJ2-6	.	TGTGCCATCACACGGGACTCTGGGGCCAACGTCCTGACTTTC	CAITRDSGANVLTF
.	TRBV20-1	TRBJ2-3	.	TGCAGTGCTAGTTCGCAAGAACACACAGATACGCAGTATTTT	CSASSQEHTDTQYF
few	TRBV7-4	TRBJ2-1	TRBD1	TGTGCCAGCACCCCGAGGGGGCCCTACAATGAGCAGTTCTTC	CASTPRGPYNEQFF
.	TRBV29-1	TRBJ2-7	.	TGCAGCGTTGCCGGCAGAACCTACGAGCAGTACTTC	CSVAGRTYEQYF
few	TRBV3-1	TRBJ2-2	TRBD2	TGTGCCAGCAGCCATTCGGAGGGAGGGGGGGAGCTGTTTTTT	CASSHSEGGGELFF
few	TRBV7-3	TRBJ2-2	TRBD2	TGTGCCAGCAGCTTAGTAGGAGCGGGGGGCACCGGGGAGCTGTTTTTT	CASSLVGAGGTGELFF
.	TRBV5-1	TRBJ2-7	.	TGCGCCAGCAGCTTGGCCCAGGGTAACTACGAGCAGTACTTC	CASSLAQGNYEQYF
few	TRBV5-1	TRBJ1-1	.	TGCGCCAGCAGCTTGGGGGGCCTCATGAACACTGAAGCTTTCTTT	CASSLGGLMNTEAFF
.	TRBV6-5	TRBJ2-3	.	TGTGCCAGCAGTTCCCCAGGGGGCACAGATACGCAGTATTTT	CASSSPGGTDTQYF
.	TRBV6-5	TRBJ1-3	TRBD1	TGTGCCAGCAGTTATGCCGGGACAGGGATCTCTGGAAACACCATATATTTT	CASSYAGTGISGNTIYF
few	TRBV7-3	TRBJ2-3	.	TGTGCCAGCAGCCCAGGGTTGACAGATACGCAGTATTTT	CASSPGLTDTQYF
.	TRBV11-2	TRBJ2-2	.	TGTGCCAGCAGCTCGCTGGGGGGCTGGGGGAACACCGGGGAGCTGTTTTTT	CASSSLGGWGNTGELFF
few	TRBV10-3	TRBJ1-1	TRBD1	TGTGCCATCAGTCGGGACAGTATTGAAGCTTTCTTT	CAISRDSIEAFF
.	TRBV5-5	TRBJ2-1	TRBD1	TGTGCCACCTCGGACAGGGCGCAGTACAATGAGCAGTTCTTC	CATSDRAQYNEQFF
many	TRBV5-1	TRBJ2-7	.	TGCGCCAGCAGCTTTAGACAGGCCTACGAGCAGTACTTC	CASSFRQAYEQYF
.	TRBV20-1	TRBJ1-1	.	TGCAGTGCTAGAGATTCTAGGGCGGTGAACACTGAAGCTTTCTTT	CSARDSRAVNTEAFF
few	TRBV6-2/TRBV6-3	TRBJ1-1	.	TGTGCCAGCAGTTTGCGAACAGATCGAGTGGTCTTT	CASSLRTDRVVF
few	TRBV7-9	TRBJ2-7	.	TGTGCCAGCAGCTTACTCCGGACCAAGGGGTTCCACGAGCAGTACTTC	CASSLLRTKGFHEQYF
.	TRBV7-8	TRBJ1-2	.	TGTGCCAGCAGCTTAAGGGGGGGTAACGGCTACACCTTC	CASSLRGGNGYTF
.	TRBV10-3	TRBJ2-2	.	TGTGCCATCAGGGGACTCGCGAACACCGGGGAGCTGTTTTTT	CAIRGLANTGELFF
few	TRBV28	TRBJ2-5	.	TGTGCCAGCAGTTTAAAGGTTGAGACCCAGTACTTC	CASSLKVETQYF
few	TRBV5-1	TRBJ1-6	.	TGCGCCAGCAGCTTGCGGTCAGGCGATAATTCACCCCTCCACTTT	CASSLRSGDNSPLHF
few	TRBV5-1	TRBJ1-1	.	TGCGCCAGCAGCGAGCGGGTTGGGAACACTGAAGCTTTCTTT	CASSERVGNTEAFF
few	TRBV20-1	TRBJ2-5	.	TGCAGTGCTCCAACCAGGGGCCAAGAGACCCAGTACTTC	CSAPTRGQETQYF
.	TRBV6-6	TRBJ1-2	.	TGTGCCAGCAGAGAAGGGGGAAACGATGGCTACACCTTC	CASREGGNDGYTF
.	TRBV5-4	TRBJ2-4	.	TGTGCCAGCAGCCTCGGGACGGAAAACATTCAGTACTTC	CASSLGTENIQYF
few	TRBV28	TRBJ1-2	TRBD1	TGTGCCAGCAGTTTGTACAGGGGCGATGGCTACACCTTC	CASSLYRGDGYTF
few	TRBV24-1	TRBJ2-1	TRBD2	TGTGCCACCAGTGACCCGGGACTAGCAGGTAATGAGCAGTTCTTC	CATSDPGLAGNEQFF
few	TRBV20-1	TRBJ1-2	.	TGCAGTGCTAGAGGGGGGAGGGGTGGCTACACCTTC	CSARGGRGGYTF